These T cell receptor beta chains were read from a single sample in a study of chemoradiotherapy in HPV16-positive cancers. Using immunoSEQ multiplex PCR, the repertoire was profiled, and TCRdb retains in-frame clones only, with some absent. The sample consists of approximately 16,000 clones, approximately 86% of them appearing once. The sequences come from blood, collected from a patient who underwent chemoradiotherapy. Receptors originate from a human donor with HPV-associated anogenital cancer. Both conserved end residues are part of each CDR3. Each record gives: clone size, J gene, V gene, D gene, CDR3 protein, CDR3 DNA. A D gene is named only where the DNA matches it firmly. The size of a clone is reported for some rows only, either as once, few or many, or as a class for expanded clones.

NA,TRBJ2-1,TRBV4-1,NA,CASSLGGRGRREGNEQFF,TGCGCCAGCAGCCTAGGGGGGCGCGGGAGAAGGGAAGGGAATGAGCAGTTCTTC
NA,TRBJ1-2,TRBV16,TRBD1,CASSQSITGSGGDYGYTF,TGTGCCAGCAGCCAATCGATTACCGGCTCAGGGGGAGACTATGGCTACACCTTC
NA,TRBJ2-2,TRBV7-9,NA,CASLPDSTGELFF,TGTGCCAGCCTACCCGACTCGACCGGGGAGCTGTTTTTT
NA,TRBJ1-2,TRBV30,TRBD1,CAWRLDRGLYGYTF,TGTGCCTGGCGCTTGGACAGGGGGCTCTATGGCTACACCTTC
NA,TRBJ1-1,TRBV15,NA,CATSRESLSEAFF,TGTGCCACCAGCAGGGAGTCTTTGTCTGAAGCTTTCTTT
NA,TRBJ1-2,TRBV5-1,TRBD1,CASLPGTEANYGYTF,TGCGCGAGCCTCCCAGGGACAGAAGCTAACTATGGCTACACCTTC
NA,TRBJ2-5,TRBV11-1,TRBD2,CASSLGPLTSGGARTQYF,TGTGCCAGCAGCTTGGGGCCCCTGACTAGCGGGGGGGCAAGGACCCAGTACTTC
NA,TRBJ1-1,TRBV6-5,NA,CASSYLGVQMNTEAFF,TGTGCCAGCAGTTACCTCGGGGTACAGATGAACACTGAAGCTTTCTTT
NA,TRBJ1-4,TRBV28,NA,CASSFLGSEKLFF,TGTGCCAGCAGTTTTTTGGGGAGTGAAAAACTGTTTTTT
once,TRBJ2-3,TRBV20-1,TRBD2,CSAREGLAEFF,TGCAGTGCTAGGGAGGGACTAGCGGAGTTTTTT
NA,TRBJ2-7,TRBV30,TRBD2,CAWRALGLASSYEQYF,TGTGCCTGGAGAGCCCTGGGACTAGCTTCCTCCTACGAGCAGTACTTC
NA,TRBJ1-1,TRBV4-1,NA,CASSRRDGDTEAFF,TGCGCCAGCAGCCGGCGGGACGGAGACACTGAAGCTTTCTTT
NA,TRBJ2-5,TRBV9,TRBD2,CASSVGAGFQETQYF,TGTGCCAGCAGCGTAGGAGCGGGGTTCCAAGAGACCCAGTACTTC
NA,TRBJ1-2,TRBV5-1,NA,CASSEDGNYGYTF,TGCGCCAGCAGCGAGGACGGGAACTATGGCTACACCTTC
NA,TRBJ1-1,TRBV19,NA,CASSSRRNTEAFF,TGTGCCAGTAGTAGTCGGAGGAACACTGAAGCTTTCTTT
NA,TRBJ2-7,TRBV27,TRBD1,CASSFYGSRGNEQYF,TGTGCCAGCAGTTTCTACGGTAGCAGGGGGAACGAGCAGTACTTC
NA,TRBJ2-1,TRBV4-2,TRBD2,CASSQVLNGGATHEQFF,TGTGCCAGCAGCCAAGTATTAAACGGGGGGGCCACCCATGAGCAGTTCTTC
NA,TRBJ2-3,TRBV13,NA,CASSVSDTQYF,TGTGCCAGCAGCGTCTCGGATACGCAGTATTTT
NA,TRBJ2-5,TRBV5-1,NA,CASSFTGMGSGETQYF,TGCGCCAGCAGCTTCACAGGGATGGGAAGTGGAGAGACCCAGTACTTC
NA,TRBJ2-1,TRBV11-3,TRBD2,CASSPRGGSYNEQFF,TGTGCCAGCAGCCCCCGGGGGGGCTCCTACAATGAGCAGTTCTTC
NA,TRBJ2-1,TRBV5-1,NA,CASSFLGVGDEQFF,TGCGCCAGCAGCTTTTTAGGAGTGGGCGATGAGCAGTTCTTC
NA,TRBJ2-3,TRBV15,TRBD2,CATSPQRGAKDTQYF,TGTGCCACCAGCCCCCAGCGGGGGGCCAAAGATACGCAGTATTTT
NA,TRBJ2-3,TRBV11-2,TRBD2,CASSQAASGGSAQYF,TGTGCCAGCAGCCAGGCGGCTAGCGGGGGTTCAGCGCAGTATTTT
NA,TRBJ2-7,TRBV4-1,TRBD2,CASSQGPNLPGTSYYEQYF,TGCGCCAGCAGCCAAGGACCGAACTTACCCGGGACTAGCTATTACGAGCAGTACTTC
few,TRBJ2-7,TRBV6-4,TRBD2,CASSEFAGGIYEQYF,TGTGCCAGCAGTGAATTCGCGGGGGGGATATACGAGCAGTACTTC
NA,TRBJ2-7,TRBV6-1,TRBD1,CASRTGTADYEQYF,TGTGCCAGCAGGACCGGGACAGCTGACTACGAGCAGTACTTC
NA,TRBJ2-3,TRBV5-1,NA,CASSLVGDTQYF,TGCGCCAGCAGCTTGGTAGGAGATACGCAGTATTTT
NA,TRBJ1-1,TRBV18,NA,CASSPKQGGNTEAFF,TGTGCCAGCTCACCTAAACAGGGTGGTAACACTGAAGCTTTCTTT
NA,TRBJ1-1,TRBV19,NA,CASSVPRGGSTEAFF,TGTGCCAGTAGTGTCCCCAGGGGCGGAAGCACTGAAGCTTTCTTT
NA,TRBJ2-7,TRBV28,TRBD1,CASSPSTGGGYF,TGTGCCAGCAGTCCCTCGACAGGGGGCGGGTACTTC
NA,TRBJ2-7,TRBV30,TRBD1,CAWSPDRGNEQYF,TGTGCCTGGAGTCCGGACAGGGGAAACGAGCAGTACTTC
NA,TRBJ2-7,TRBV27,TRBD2,CASSLLGGRAHRYEQYF,TGTGCCAGCAGTTTATTGGGCGGGAGGGCCCATCGCTACGAGCAGTACTTC
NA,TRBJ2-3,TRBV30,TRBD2,CAWSGAGGPPDTQYF,TGTGCCTGGAGTGGAGCGGGGGGGCCTCCAGATACGCAGTATTTT
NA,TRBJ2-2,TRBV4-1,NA,CASLSRGAGELFF,TGCGCCAGCCTAAGTAGGGGGGCCGGGGAGCTGTTTTTT
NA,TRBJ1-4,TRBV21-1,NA,CASVEGVLTGANEKLFF,TGTGCCAGCGTAGAAGGCGTGCTGACAGGGGCGAATGAAAAACTGTTTTTT
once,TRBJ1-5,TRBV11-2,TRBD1,CASSPTGGEGQPQHF,TGTGCCAGCAGCCCGACAGGGGGTGAGGGTCAGCCCCAGCATTTT
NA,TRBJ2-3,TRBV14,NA,CASNSLAFSDTQYF,TGTGCCAGCAATTCCCTAGCGTTTTCAGATACGCAGTATTTT
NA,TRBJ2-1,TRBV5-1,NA,CASSPTDNEQFF,TGCGCCAGCAGCCCGACGGACAATGAGCAGTTCTTC
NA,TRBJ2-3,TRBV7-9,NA,CASSGVPDTQYF,TGTGCCAGCAGCGGAGTCCCGGATACGCAGTATTTT
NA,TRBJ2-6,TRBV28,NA,CASSWHSGANVLTF,TGTGCCAGCAGTTGGCATTCTGGGGCCAACGTCCTGACTTTC
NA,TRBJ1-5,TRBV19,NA,CASTGGGQPQHF,TGTGCCAGTACCGGGGGAGGTCAGCCCCAGCATTTT
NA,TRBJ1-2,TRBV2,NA,CASNPREQNYGYTF,TGTGCCAGCAACCCACGAGAACAGAACTATGGCTACACCTTC